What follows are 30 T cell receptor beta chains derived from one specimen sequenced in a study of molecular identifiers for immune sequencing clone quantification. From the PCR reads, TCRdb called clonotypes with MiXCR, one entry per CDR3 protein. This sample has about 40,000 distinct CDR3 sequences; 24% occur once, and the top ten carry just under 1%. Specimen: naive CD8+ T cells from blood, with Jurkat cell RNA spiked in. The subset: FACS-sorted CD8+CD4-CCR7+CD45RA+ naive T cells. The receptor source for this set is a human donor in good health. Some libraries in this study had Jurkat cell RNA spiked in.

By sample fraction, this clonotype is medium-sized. CDR3 sequence (DNA): TGCGCCAGCAGCCGAGACAGGGTTCCGAACACTGAAGCTTTCTTT. It specifies CASSRDRVPNTEAFF. The rearrangement links TRBV4-3 to TRBJ1-1; 7 nucleotides align to TRBD1. V shed 4 bases, J shed 1 base, and the junction held 6 bases outside the gene matches. Germline V gene sequence: CDR1 LGHNA, CDR2 YSLEER. There are 15 residues in the CDR3.

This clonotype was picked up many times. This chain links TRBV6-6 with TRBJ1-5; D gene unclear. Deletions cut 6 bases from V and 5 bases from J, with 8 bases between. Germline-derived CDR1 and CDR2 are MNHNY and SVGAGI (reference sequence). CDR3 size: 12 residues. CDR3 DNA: TGTGCCAGCAGCCCCCCCGATCAGCCCCAGCATTTT. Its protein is CASSPPDQPQHF.

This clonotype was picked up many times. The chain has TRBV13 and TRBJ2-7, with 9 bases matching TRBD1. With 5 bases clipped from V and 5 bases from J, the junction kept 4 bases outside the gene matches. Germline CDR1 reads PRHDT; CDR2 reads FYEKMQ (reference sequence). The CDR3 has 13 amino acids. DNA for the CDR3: TGTGCCAGCAGCCGCGGACAGGGGAACGAGCAGTACTTC. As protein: CASSRGQGNEQYF.

The DNA for the CDR3 is TGTGCCAGCAGTTTCGGGCTAGCGGGCACCAATGAGCAGTTCTTC. Its protein is CASSFGLAGTNEQFF. This rearrangement joins TRBV27 to TRBJ2-1; 8 nucleotides align to TRBD2. V shed 3 bases and J 6 bases; nucleotides not matched to a gene: 7. Germline CDR1 reads MNHEY; CDR2 reads SMNVEV (reference sequence). The CDR3 covers 15 residues.

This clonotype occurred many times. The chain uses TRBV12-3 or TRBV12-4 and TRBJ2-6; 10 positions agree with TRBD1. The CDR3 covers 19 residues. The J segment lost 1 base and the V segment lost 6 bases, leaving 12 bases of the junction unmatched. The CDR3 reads CASSSPGQGGKSGANVLTF. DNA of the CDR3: TGTGCCAGCAGCTCCCCCGGACAGGGGGGAAAGTCTGGGGCCAACGTCCTGACTTTC.

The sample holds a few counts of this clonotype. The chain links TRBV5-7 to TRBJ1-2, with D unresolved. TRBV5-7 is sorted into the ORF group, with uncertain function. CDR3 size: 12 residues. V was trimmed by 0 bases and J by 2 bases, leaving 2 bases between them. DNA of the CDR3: TGTGCCAGCAGCTTGGACAACTATGGCTACACCTTC. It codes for CASSLDNYGYTF.

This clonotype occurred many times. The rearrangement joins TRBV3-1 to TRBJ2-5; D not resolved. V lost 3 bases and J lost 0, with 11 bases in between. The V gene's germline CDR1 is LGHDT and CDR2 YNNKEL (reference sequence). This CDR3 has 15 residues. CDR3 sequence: CASSHSQGYQETQYF. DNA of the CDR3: TGTGCCAGCAGCCATTCACAAGGGTACCAAGAGACCCAGTACTTC.

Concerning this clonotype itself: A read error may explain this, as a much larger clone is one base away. The CDR3 here is CSAREGQGPNGRQPQHF. CDR3 in DNA: TGCAGTGCTAGAGAGGGACAGGGGCCCAACGGACGTCAGCCCCAGCATTTT. The gene calls are TRBV20-1 and TRBJ1-5, with 10 nucleotides matching TRBD1. J gave up 6 bases and V 0 bases, and 11 bases lay outside the gene matches. The CDR3 totals 17 residues. Germline CDR1 reads DFQATT; CDR2 reads SNEGSKA (reference sequence).

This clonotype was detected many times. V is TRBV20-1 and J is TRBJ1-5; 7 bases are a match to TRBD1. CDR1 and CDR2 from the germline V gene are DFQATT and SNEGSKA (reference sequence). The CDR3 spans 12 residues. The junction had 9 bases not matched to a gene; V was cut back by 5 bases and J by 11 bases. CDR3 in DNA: TGCAGTGCTTCCCGAGACAGGGAGGCCCAGCATTTT. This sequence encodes CSASRDREAQHF.

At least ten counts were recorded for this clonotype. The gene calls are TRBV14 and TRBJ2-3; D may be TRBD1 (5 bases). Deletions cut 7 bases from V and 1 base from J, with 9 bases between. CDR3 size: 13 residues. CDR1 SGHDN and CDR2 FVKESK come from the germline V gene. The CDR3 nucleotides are TGTGCCAGCAACCCACAGGGCACAGATACGCAGTATTTT. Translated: CASNPQGTDTQYF.

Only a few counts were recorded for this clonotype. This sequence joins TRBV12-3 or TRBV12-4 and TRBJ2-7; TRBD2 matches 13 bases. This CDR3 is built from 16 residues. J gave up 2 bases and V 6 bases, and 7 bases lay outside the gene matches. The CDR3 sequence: CASSPAGLAGAYEQYF. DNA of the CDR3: TGTGCCAGCAGCCCGGCCGGACTAGCGGGGGCCTACGAGCAGTACTTC.

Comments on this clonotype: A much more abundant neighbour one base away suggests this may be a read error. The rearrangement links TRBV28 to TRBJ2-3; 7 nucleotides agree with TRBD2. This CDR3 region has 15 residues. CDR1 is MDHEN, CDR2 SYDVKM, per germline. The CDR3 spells CASGLRGRAGDTQYF. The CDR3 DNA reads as TGTGCCAGCGGTTTACGGGGGAGGGCCGGAGATACGCAGTATTTT. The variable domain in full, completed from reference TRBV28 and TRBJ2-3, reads DVKVTQSSRYLVKRTGEKVFLECVQDMDHENMFWYRQDPGLGLRLIYFSYDVKMKEKGDIPEGYSVSREKKERFSLILESASTNQTSMYLCASGLRGRAGDTQYFGPGTRLTVL.

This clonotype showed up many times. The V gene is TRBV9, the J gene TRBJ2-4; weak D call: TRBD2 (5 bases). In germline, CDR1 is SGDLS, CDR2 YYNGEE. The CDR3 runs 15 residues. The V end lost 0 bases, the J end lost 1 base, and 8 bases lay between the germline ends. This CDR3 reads CASSVDGVAKNIQYF. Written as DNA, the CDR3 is TGTGCCAGCAGCGTAGACGGGGTTGCCAAAAACATTCAGTACTTC.

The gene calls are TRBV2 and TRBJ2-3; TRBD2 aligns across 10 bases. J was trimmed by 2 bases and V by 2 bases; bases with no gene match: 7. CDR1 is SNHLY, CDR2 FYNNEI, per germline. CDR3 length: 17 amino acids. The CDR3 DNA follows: TGTGCCAGCAGTGAAAGGCCAGCGGGAGGGCACACAGATACGCAGTATTTT. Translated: CASSERPAGGHTDTQYF.

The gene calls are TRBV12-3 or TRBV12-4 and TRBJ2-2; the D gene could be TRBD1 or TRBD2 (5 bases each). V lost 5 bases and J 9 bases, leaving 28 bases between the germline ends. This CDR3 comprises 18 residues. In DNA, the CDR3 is TGTGCCAGCAGTCCCGGACCCGTATCTCGCTCGGGGACGCGGGAGCTGTTTTTT. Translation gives CASSPGPVSRSGTRELFF.

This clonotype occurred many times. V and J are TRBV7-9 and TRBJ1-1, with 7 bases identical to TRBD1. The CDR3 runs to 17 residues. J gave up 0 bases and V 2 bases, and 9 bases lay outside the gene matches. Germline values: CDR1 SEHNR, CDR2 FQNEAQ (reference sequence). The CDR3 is CASSLLAGDSMNTEAFF. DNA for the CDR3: TGTGCCAGCAGCTTACTGGCGGGGGACAGCATGAACACTGAAGCTTTCTTT.

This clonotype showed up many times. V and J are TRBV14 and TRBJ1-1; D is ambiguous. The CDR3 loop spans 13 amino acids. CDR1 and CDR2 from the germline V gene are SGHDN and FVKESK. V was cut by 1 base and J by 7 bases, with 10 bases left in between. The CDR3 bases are TGTGCCAGCAGCCAAGCCTCGAGCGTTGAAGCTTTCTTT. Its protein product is CASSQASSVEAFF.

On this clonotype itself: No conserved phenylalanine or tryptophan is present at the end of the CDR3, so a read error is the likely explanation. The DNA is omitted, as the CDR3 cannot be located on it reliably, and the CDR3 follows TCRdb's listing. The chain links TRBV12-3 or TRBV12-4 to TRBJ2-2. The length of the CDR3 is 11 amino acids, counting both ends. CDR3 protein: CASSTGGELLL.

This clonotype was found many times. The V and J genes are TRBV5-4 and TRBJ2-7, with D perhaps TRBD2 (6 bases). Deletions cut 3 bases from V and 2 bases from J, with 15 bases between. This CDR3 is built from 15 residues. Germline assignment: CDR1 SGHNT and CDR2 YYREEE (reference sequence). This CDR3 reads CASSWSPSSAYEQYF. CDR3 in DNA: TGTGCCAGCAGCTGGAGCCCTTCTAGCGCCTACGAGCAGTACTTC.

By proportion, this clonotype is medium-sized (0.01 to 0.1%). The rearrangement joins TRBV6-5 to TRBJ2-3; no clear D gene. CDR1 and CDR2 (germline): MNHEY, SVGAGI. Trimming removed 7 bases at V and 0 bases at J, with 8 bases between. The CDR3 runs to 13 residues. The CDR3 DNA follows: TGTGCCAGCACCTCACTTAGCACAGATACGCAGTATTTT. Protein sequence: CASTSLSTDTQYF.

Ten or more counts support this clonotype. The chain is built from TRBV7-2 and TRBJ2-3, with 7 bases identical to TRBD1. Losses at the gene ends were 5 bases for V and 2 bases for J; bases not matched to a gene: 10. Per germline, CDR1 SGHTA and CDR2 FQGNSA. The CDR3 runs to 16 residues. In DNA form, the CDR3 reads TGTGCCAGCAGCCCACGGGGACAGCATTTCACAGATACGCAGTATTTT. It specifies CASSPRGQHFTDTQYF.

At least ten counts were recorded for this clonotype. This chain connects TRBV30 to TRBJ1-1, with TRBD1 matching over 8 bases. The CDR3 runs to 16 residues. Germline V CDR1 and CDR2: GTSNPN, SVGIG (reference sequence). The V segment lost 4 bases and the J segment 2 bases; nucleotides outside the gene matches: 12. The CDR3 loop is CAWTGQDRELNTEAFF. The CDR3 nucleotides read TGTGCCTGGACCGGGCAGGACAGGGAACTAAACACTGAAGCTTTCTTT.

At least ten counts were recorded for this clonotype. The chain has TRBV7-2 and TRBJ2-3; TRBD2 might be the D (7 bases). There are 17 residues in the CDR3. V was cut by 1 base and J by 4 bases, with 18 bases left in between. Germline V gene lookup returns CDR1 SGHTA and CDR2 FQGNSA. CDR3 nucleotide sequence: TGTGCCAGCAGCTTAGTAGGGGGGGGGCCGGCCGCAGATACGCAGTATTTT. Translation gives CASSLVGGGPAADTQYF.

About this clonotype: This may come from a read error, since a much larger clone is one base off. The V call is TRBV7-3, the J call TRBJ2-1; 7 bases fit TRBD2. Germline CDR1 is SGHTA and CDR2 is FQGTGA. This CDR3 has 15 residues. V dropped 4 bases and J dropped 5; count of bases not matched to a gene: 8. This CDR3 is CASSSFASGNNEQFF. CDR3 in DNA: TGTGCCAGCAGCTCGTTTGCAAGCGGGAACAATGAGCAGTTCTTC.

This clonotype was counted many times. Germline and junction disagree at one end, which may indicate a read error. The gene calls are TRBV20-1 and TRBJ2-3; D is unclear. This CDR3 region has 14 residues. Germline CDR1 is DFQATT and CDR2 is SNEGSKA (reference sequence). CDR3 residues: CSARGRIRLDTQYF. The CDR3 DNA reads TGCAGTGCCAGAGGAAGAATCCGTTTGGATACGCAGTATTTT.

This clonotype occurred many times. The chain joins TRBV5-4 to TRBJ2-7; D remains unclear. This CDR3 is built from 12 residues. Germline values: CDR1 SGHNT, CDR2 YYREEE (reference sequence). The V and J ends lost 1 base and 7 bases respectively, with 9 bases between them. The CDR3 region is CASSLTPQEQYF. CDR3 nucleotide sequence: TGTGCCAGCAGCTTGACTCCCCAGGAGCAGTACTTC.

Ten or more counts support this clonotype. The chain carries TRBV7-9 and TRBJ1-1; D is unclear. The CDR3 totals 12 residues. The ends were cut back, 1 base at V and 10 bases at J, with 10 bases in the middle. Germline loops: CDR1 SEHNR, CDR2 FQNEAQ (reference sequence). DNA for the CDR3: TGTGCCAGCAGCTTAGAGCGACACAGAGCTTTCTTT. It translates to CASSLERHRAFF.

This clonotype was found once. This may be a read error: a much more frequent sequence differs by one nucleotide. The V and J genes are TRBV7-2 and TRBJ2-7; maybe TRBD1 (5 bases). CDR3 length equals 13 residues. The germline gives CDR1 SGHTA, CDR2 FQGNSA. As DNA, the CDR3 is TGTGCCAGCAGCCAGGGTAGCTCCTACGCGCAGTACTTC. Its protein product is CASSQGSSYAQYF.

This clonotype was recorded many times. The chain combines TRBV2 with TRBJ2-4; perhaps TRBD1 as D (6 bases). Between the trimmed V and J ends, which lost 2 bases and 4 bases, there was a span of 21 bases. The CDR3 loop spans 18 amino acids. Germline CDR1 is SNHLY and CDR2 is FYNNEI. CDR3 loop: CASSEPRPQQGLKNIQYF. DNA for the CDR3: TGTGCCAGCAGTGAACCGCGCCCCCAACAGGGCTTAAAAAACATTCAGTACTTC.

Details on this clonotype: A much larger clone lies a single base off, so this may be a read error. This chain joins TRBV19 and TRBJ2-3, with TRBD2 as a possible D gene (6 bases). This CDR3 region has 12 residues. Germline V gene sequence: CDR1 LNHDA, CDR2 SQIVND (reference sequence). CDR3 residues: CANSTLADTQYF. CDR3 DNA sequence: TGTGCCAATAGTACCCTAGCGGATACGCAGTATTTT.